This passage covers 28 T cell receptor beta chains from one sample sequenced in a study of cytomegalovirus exposure and HLA in healthy donors. The PCR used 60 Vbeta and 13 Jbeta primers. Here immunoSEQ multiplex PCR was the method, and the copy in TCRdb shows in-frame clones only, minus some. The data contain 110,000 or so clones, less than 80% of them singletons. Sequencing used PBMCs. These receptors were collected from a woman aged 40 to 50 in good health and CMV-seropositive.

This chain links TRBV4-3 with TRBJ2-2; a weak D match, TRBD2 (5 bases). Trimming pared 0 bases from V and 3 bases from J, leaving 8 bases between. Germline CDR1 LGHNA, CDR2 YSLEER. The length of the CDR3 is 15 residues. The CDR3 DNA follows: TGCGCCAGCAGCCAAGATCCGGGGTACACCGGGGAGCTGTTTTTT. Its protein is CASSQDPGYTGELFF.

This chain links TRBV6-1 with TRBJ2-7; TRBD1 is a possible D gene (6 bases). CDR1 is MNHNS and CDR2 is SASEGT in the germline V gene. The CDR3 covers 13 residues. V was cut by 5 bases and J by 5 bases, with 13 bases left in between. The CDR3 is CASSRDTYDEQYF. The CDR3 DNA follows: TGTGCCAGCAGTCGGGACACATACGACGAGCAGTACTTC.

The chain has TRBV19 and TRBJ1-2; the D gene is possibly TRBD1 (5 bases). The CDR3 length is 15 residues. Trimming took off 6 bases at V and 4 bases at J, with 18 bases between the two ends. Germline CDR1 reads LNHDA; CDR2 reads SQIVND (reference sequence). CDR3 protein: CASRRQRQGSYGYTF. In DNA, the CDR3 is TGTGCCAGTAGACGCCAGAGGCAGGGTAGCTATGGCTACACCTTC.

This clone was seen a handful of times. The chain has TRBV7-8 and TRBJ2-1; 8 bases line up with TRBD2. V lost 5 bases to trimming and J lost 4 bases; unmatched junction nucleotides: 7. The CDR3 is 15 residues long. Germline loops: CDR1 SGHVS, CDR2 FQNEAQ. CDR3 coding DNA: TGTGCCAGCAGCCAAGATCCGGGGGGGTACAATGAGCAGTTCTTC. Translated: CASSQDPGGYNEQFF.

In its sample, this clone was seen once. The J gene is TRBJ2-7, the V gene TRBV2; TRBD1 matches 7 bases. Per the germline V gene, CDR1 is SNHLY and CDR2 is FYNNEI. This CDR3 has 14 amino acids. V shed 8 bases, J shed 2 bases, and the junction held 9 bases outside the gene matches. The DNA of the CDR3 is TGTGCCAGCCGTACACGGGACAGCGCCTACGAGCAGTACTTC. Amino acids: CASRTRDSAYEQYF.

The J gene is TRBJ2-5, the V gene TRBV19; TRBD1 matches 7 bases. The DNA end is more similar to TRBJ2-7, so the J call may be wrong. The CDR3 has 15 amino acids. Germline assignment: CDR1 LNHDA and CDR2 SQIVND (reference sequence). This chain's CDR3 is CASSTSRGLNYEQYF. The CDR3 coding sequence is TGTGCCAGTAGTACCTCTAGGGGGCTCAACTACGAGCAGTACTTC.

This chain joins TRBV5-4 and TRBJ2-5; D gene ambiguous. The CDR3 consists of 16 residues. V lost 4 bases, J lost 1 base, and 17 bases lay in between. Germline CDR1 reads SGHNT; CDR2 reads YYREEE (reference sequence). DNA of the CDR3: TGTGCCAGCAGCCTAGACCAACCCTTACGCCAAGAGACCCAGTACTTC. It is translated as CASSLDQPLRQETQYF.

This clone turned up a few times. The chain recombines TRBV5-1 with TRBJ2-3; 12 nucleotides line up with TRBD2. This CDR3 is 18 amino acids long. Looked up from germline, CDR1 is SGHRS and CDR2 is YFSETQ. V dropped 2 bases and J dropped 2; count of bases not matched to a gene: 9. CDR3 sequence reads: CASSLELAGGPTTDTQYF. CDR3 bases: TGCGCCAGCAGCTTAGAACTAGCGGGGGGACCCACCACAGATACGCAGTATTTT.

V and J are TRBV19 and TRBJ1-2; 9 bases align to TRBD1. Trimming removed 8 bases from V and 4 bases from J; junction bases left unmatched: 11. The CDR3 spans 15 residues. CDR1 and CDR2 from the germline V gene are LNHDA and SQIVND (reference sequence). CDR3 nucleotide sequence: TGTGCCAGTGTCAGCCGGGACAGGGTAGGCTATGGCTACACCTTC. It yields the protein CASVSRDRVGYGYTF. The full variable domain, completed using reference TRBV19 and TRBJ1-2, is DGGITQSPKYLFRKEGQNVTLSCEQNLNHDAMYWYRQDPGQGLRLIYYSQIVNDFQKGDIAEGYSVSREKKESFPLTVTSAQKNPTAFYLCASVSRDRVGYGYTFGSGTRLTVV.

A remark on this clone: An end of the junction differs from the germline gene, which may be a read error. V gene TRBV11-2 combines with J gene TRBJ1-6; 10 bases line up with TRBD1. This CDR3 contains 19 residues. Germline CDR1 SGHAT, CDR2 FQNNGV. CDR3 residues: CASSPGTGASSWYSSPLHF. DNA for the CDR3: TGTGCCAGCAGCCCTGGGACAGGGGCTAGTAGTTGGTATAGTTCACCCCTCCACTTT.

This clone was picked up a small number of times. The rearrangement uses TRBV13 and TRBJ2-5; D perhaps matches TRBD1 (5 bases). The CDR3 consists of 15 residues. CDR1 and CDR2 (germline): PRHDT, FYEKMQ (reference sequence). With 5 bases removed from V and 7 bases from J, the gap between germline ends came to 20 bases. The CDR3 DNA follows: TGTGCCAGCAGCATTCCCAAGGCAGGGATCGGGACCCAGTACTTC. This sequence encodes CASSIPKAGIGTQYF.

V and J are TRBV6-4 and TRBJ2-7; a possible D gene is TRBD1 (8 bases). CDR3 length: 16 residues. With 6 bases removed from V and 3 bases from J, the gap between germline ends came to 21 bases. Germline-derived CDR1 and CDR2 are MRHNA and SNTAGT. Here the CDR3 DNA reads TGTGCCAGCAGGACTTCTACCACAGGGGGGGACTACGAGCAGTACTTC. Protein sequence: CASRTSTTGGDYEQYF.

Notes on this clone: Other DNA sequences in the same sample also yield this CDR3. The chain employs TRBV6-5 and TRBJ1-3; tentative D call: TRBD1 (6 bases). Germline CDR1 reads MNHEY; CDR2 reads SVGAGI. The CDR3 loop spans 14 amino acids. V was shortened by 5 bases and J by 3 bases, with 11 bases between the two germline ends. The CDR3 loop reads CASSPDRFGNTIYF. As DNA, the CDR3 is TGTGCCAGCAGTCCTGACAGGTTTGGAAACACCATATATTTT.

This chain joins TRBV7-6 and TRBJ2-2; 9 nucleotides align to TRBD1. Germline V CDR1 and CDR2: SGHVS, FNYEAQ. The ends lost 2 bases at V and 5 bases at J; junction bases unmatched: 3. This CDR3 region has 15 residues. In nucleotides, the CDR3 is TGTGCCAGCAGCTTACCGACAGGGGGGACCGGGGAGCTGTTTTTT. It encodes CASSLPTGGTGELFF.

This clone was seen only once. The sample holds other DNA sequences that translate to the same CDR3. The chain links TRBV19 to TRBJ1-1; D is perhaps TRBD1 (6 bases). The V and J ends lost 2 bases and 4 bases respectively, with 11 bases between them. Germline V gene sequence: CDR1 LNHDA, CDR2 SQIVND (reference sequence). This CDR3 has 14 residues. Here the CDR3 reads CASSIRGAGTEAFF. CDR3 in DNA: TGTGCCAGTAGTATACGGGGGGCAGGCACTGAAGCTTTCTTT.

CDR3 region: CSASGSTEAFF. CDR3 bases: TGCAGTGCTAGCGGGAGCACTGAAGCTTTCTTT. This sequence joins TRBV20-1 and TRBJ1-1; D gene ambiguous. V was trimmed by 3 bases and J by 4 bases, leaving 6 bases between them. The CDR3 is made up of 11 amino acids. The V gene's germline CDR1 is DFQATT and CDR2 SNEGSKA (reference sequence).

This clone was detected once. V gene TRBV5-6 combines with J gene TRBJ2-2; D is undetermined. V lost 1 base to trimming and J lost 5 bases, with 15 bases between them. Germline loops: CDR1 SGHDT, CDR2 YYEEEE. CDR3 length: 16 amino acids. The CDR3 protein is CASSLWVMRWTGELFF. CDR3 in DNA: TGTGCCAGCAGCTTGTGGGTAATGAGGTGGACCGGGGAGCTGTTTTTT.

This sequence joins TRBV19 and TRBJ1-2; 7 bases line up with TRBD1. The CDR3 totals 17 residues. The V gene end was trimmed by 7 bases and the J gene end by 3 bases; junction bases not matched to a gene: 17. Looked up from germline, CDR1 is LNHDA and CDR2 is SQIVND (reference sequence). The CDR3: CASNKLRMEGADYGYTF. CDR3 coding DNA: TGTGCCAGTAATAAACTCCGGATGGAGGGGGCGGACTATGGCTACACCTTC.

This clone turned up a few times. The chain employs TRBV4-3 and TRBJ1-6, with D unresolved. CDR1 and CDR2 (germline): LGHNA, YSLEER. V lost 0 bases, J lost 6 bases, and 9 bases lay in between. The length of the CDR3 is 15 residues. As DNA, the CDR3 is TGCGCCAGCAGCCAAGATTTTACAGTTAATTCACCCCTCCACTTT. Residues: CASSQDFTVNSPLHF.

The chain couples TRBV6-1 to TRBJ1-5; D remains ambiguous. Germline V CDR1 and CDR2: MNHNS, SASEGT. This CDR3 has 14 amino acids. The V end was cut by 4 bases, the J end by 5 bases, with 12 bases between. The CDR3 sequence is CASSARALDQPQHF. In nucleotides, the CDR3 is TGTGCCAGCAGTGCCCGCGCCCTAGATCAGCCCCAGCATTTT.

The chain has TRBV6-5 and TRBJ1-2, with TRBD1 matching 9 bases. The trim removed 6 bases at V and 4 bases at J, leaving 3 bases unmatched. The CDR3 totals 13 residues. Germline loops: CDR1 MNHEY, CDR2 SVGAGI. CDR3 in amino acids: CASRGDRVYGYTF. DNA for the CDR3: TGTGCCAGCAGGGGGGACAGGGTCTATGGCTACACCTTC.

This rearrangement joins TRBV6-1 to TRBJ2-7; 7 bases align to TRBD1. Germline assignment: CDR1 MNHNS and CDR2 SASEGT. The CDR3 loop spans 17 amino acids. Losses at the gene ends were 4 bases for V and 2 bases for J; bases not matched to a gene: 14. CDR3 DNA sequence: TGTGCCAGCAGTGGAAGAAGGGACAGCTTCTCGACCTACGAGCAGTACTTC. Translating gives CASSGRRDSFSTYEQYF.

The chain is built from TRBV28 and TRBJ1-2; tentatively, D is TRBD1 (5 bases). Germline loops: CDR1 MDHEN, CDR2 SYDVKM. V was shortened by 7 bases and J by 8 bases, with 14 bases between the two germline ends. CDR3 size: 12 residues. The CDR3 bases are TGTGCCAGCACTCTAGGGGCCCGGGGCTACACCTTC. It translates to CASTLGARGYTF.

V gene TRBV9 combines with J gene TRBJ2-2; TRBD1 is a possible D gene (6 bases). The V gene lost 4 bases and the J gene lost 4 bases, with 17 bases spanning the gap. The germline CDR1 and CDR2 sequences are SGDLS and YYNGEE. CDR3 size: 16 residues. The CDR3: CASSFTIRGSTGELFF. The CDR3 DNA follows: TGTGCCAGCAGCTTCACCATCAGGGGATCCACCGGGGAGCTGTTTTTT.

The rearrangement uses TRBV5-1 and TRBJ2-1; perhaps TRBD2 as D (6 bases). Between the trimmed V and J ends, which lost 0 bases and 0 bases, there was a span of 16 bases. CDR3 size: 18 residues. The germline V gene encodes CDR1 SGHRS and CDR2 YFSETQ. The CDR3, as DNA: TGCGCCAGCAGCTTGGGTTTAACTAGCCGGAGCTCCTACAATGAGCAGTTCTTC. Encoded protein: CASSLGLTSRSSYNEQFF.

This clone was seen once. The chain links TRBV7-9 to TRBJ2-1, with 8 bases that match TRBD1. The CDR3 has 16 amino acids. Trimming took 2 bases from V and 6 from J; bases not matched to a gene: 9. Germline V gene sequence: CDR1 SEHNR, CDR2 FQNEAQ (reference sequence). The CDR3 sequence is CASSLPGQGVTNEQFF. The DNA for the CDR3 is TGTGCCAGCAGCTTACCAGGACAGGGAGTAACCAATGAGCAGTTCTTC.

The V gene is TRBV6-5, the J gene TRBJ1-6; the match to TRBD1 covers 10 bases. Germline CDR1 and CDR2: MNHEY and SVGAGI. The CDR3 has 14 amino acids. V was clipped by 5 bases and J by 9 bases; unmatched bases: 4. CDR3 DNA: TGTGCCAGCAGTCTGACAGGGGGCGGTTCACCCCTCCACTTT. Its translation: CASSLTGGGSPLHF.

This clone was observed a few times. This rearrangement joins TRBV6-5 to TRBJ1-2, with TRBD1 identical over 10 bases. Looked up from germline, CDR1 is MNHEY and CDR2 is SVGAGI. CDR3 length equals 14 residues. V dropped 5 bases and J dropped 5; count of bases not matched to a gene: 5. This chain's CDR3 is CASSDLDRGYGYTF. CDR3 bases: TGTGCCAGCAGTGACCTGGACAGGGGGTATGGCTACACCTTC.